The text below deals with one TCR beta chain. The germline CDR1 and CDR2 sequences are SGHNT and YENEEA. Trimming shortened V by 1 base and J by 10 bases, and 8 bases separated the two germline ends. The CDR3 has 12 amino acids. The record originates from a study of blood T cell repertoires in COVID-19. Clones were sequenced by immunoSEQ multiplex PCR, and TCRdb holds only the in-frame ones, with some missing. Found here are about 310,000 clones, 80% to 90% of them singletons; the top ten hold roughly 8%. The receptor was derived from a woman in her 50s who had recovered from COVID-19. Sequenced: peripheral blood. The chain couples TRBV11-3 to TRBJ2-1, with a possible D match to TRBD2 (6 bases). The CDR3 region is CASSLGSGEQFF. As DNA, the CDR3 is TGTGCCAGCAGCTTAGGTAGCGGCGAGCAGTTCTTC.